Listed below are T cell receptor beta chains from one sample, sequenced in a study of T-cell memory formation after mild COVID-19. TCRdb reprocessed the 5' RACE reads with MiXCR, giving one entry per CDR3 protein. The table includes around 29,000 distinct CDR3 sequences, 9.5% to 15% detected once. What was sequenced was PBMCs or a T cell subset sorted from them (not recorded which). All receptors derive from an adult woman who had mild COVID-19 (a few samples of this study predate the infection). Cell type and time point are not known. Each CDR3 is given with its conserved first and last residue. The D gene is left open where the match is weak. Clone size is not always given. Where it is, it says once, few, many or a class for expanded clones.

>many|TRBD2|TRBJ2-3|TRBV3-1
CASSLTSGRSTDTQYF
TGTGCCAGCAGCCTGACTAGCGGTAGGAGCACAGATACGCAGTATTTT
>-|TRBD2|TRBJ2-2|TRBV5-1
CASSWTSGSWSGELFF
TGCGCCAGCAGCTGGACTAGCGGGAGTTGGTCCGGGGAGCTGTTTTTT
>many|-|TRBJ2-2|TRBV5-1
CASSLVPSGHNTGELFF
TGCGCCAGCAGCTTGGTTCCCAGCGGGCACAACACCGGGGAGCTGTTTTTT
>many|-|TRBJ1-1|TRBV27
CASRGILNTEAFF
TGTGCCAGTAGGGGCATTCTTAACACTGAAGCTTTCTTT
>-|-|TRBJ2-1|TRBV11-2
CASSSALSSYNEQFF
TGTGCCAGCAGCTCCGCCCTAAGCTCCTACAATGAGCAGTTCTTC
>many|TRBD1|TRBJ2-3|TRBV28
CASRRQGDKIADTQYF
TGTGCCAGCAGGAGACAGGGTGATAAAATCGCAGATACGCAGTATTTT
>many|-|TRBJ2-4|TRBV14
CASSPGQGGVLRNIQYF
TGTGCCAGCAGCCCAGGACAGGGAGGGGTTCTTAGAAACATTCAGTACTTC
>many|-|TRBJ2-3|TRBV3-1
CASSQDGRGLYF
TGTGCCAGCAGCCAAGACGGGCGGGGTCTGTATTTT
>many|-|TRBJ2-1|TRBV24-1
CATSEDSSYNEQFF
TGTGCCACCAGTGAGGACAGTTCCTACAATGAGCAGTTCTTC
>many|-|TRBJ2-1|TRBV9
CASTPSGTGPYNEQFF
TGTGCCAGCACCCCCTCGGGAACCGGGCCTTACAATGAGCAGTTCTTC
>many|-|TRBJ2-7|TRBV10-3
CAIGRELDYEQYF
TGTGCCATCGGACGGGAGCTGGATTACGAGCAGTACTTC
>many|TRBD1|TRBJ1-2|TRBV6-2/TRBV6-3
CASSYSTSGTDRLYGYTF
TGTGCCAGCAGTTACTCAACCTCCGGGACAGATAGACTCTATGGCTACACCTTC
>many|-|TRBJ1-1|TRBV19
CASSVPRRMNTEAFF
TGTGCCAGTAGTGTGCCTAGGAGGATGAACACTGAAGCTTTCTTT
>many|TRBD2|TRBJ2-3|TRBV7-2
CASSLSGRASTDTQYF
TGTGCCAGCAGCTTAAGCGGGAGGGCTAGCACAGATACGCAGTATTTT
>-|TRBD2|TRBJ2-1|TRBV7-2
CASSWTSGVSNEQFF
TGTGCCAGCAGCTGGACTAGCGGGGTGTCCAATGAGCAGTTCTTC
>many|-|TRBJ2-3|TRBV20-1
CSARERGRGTDTQYF
TGCAGTGCTAGAGAGCGGGGGCGCGGGACAGATACGCAGTATTTT
>many|TRBD1|TRBJ1-3|TRBV3-1
CASSLQGPSGNTIYF
TGTGCCAGCAGCTTACAGGGGCCCTCTGGAAACACCATATATTTT
>many|TRBD1|TRBJ1-2|TRBV11-2
CASSPTTGGRGYTF
TGTGCCAGCAGCCCCACGACAGGGGGCCGGGGCTACACCTTC
>many|TRBD1|TRBJ2-1|TRBV7-3
CASSSLLSDRKFNNEQFF
TGTGCCAGCAGCTCCCTCTTATCGGACAGGAAATTTAACAATGAGCAGTTCTTC
>many|-|TRBJ1-6|TRBV5-6
CASSPRGRSNSPLHF
TGTGCCAGCAGCCCCCGGGGGCGATCAAATTCACCCCTCCACTTT
>many|TRBD1|TRBJ2-3|TRBV19
CASSAGTGFADTQYF
TGTGCCAGTAGTGCCGGGACAGGGTTCGCAGATACGCAGTATTTT
>many|-|TRBJ1-1|TRBV19
CASSILQGNTEAFF
TGTGCCAGTAGTATACTCCAGGGGAACACTGAAGCTTTCTTT
>many|-|TRBJ1-6|TRBV20-1
CSANGQLRDNSPLHF
TGCAGTGCTAACGGGCAGTTAAGGGATAATTCACCCCTCCACTTT
>few|TRBD1|TRBJ2-7|TRBV19
CASSPGGPTDEQYF
TGTGCCAGTAGCCCAGGGGGCCCCACGGACGAGCAGTACTTC
>-|TRBD1|TRBJ2-5|TRBV6-2/TRBV6-3
CASSDRQGRETQYF
TGTGCCAGCAGTGACAGACAGGGTCGGGAGACCCAGTACTTC
>many|-|TRBJ2-5|TRBV4-2
CASSQAQETQYF
TGTGCCAGCAGCCAAGCTCAAGAGACCCAGTACTTC
>medium-sized|TRBD2|TRBJ2-3|TRBV7-6
CASSPLAGRTDTQYF
TGTGCCAGCAGCCCACTAGCGGGAAGAACAGATACGCAGTATTTT
>few|-|TRBJ1-6|TRBV20-1
CSAREMIREFGSPLHF
TGCAGTGCTAGAGAGATGATCAGAGAGTTCGGTTCACCCCTCCACTTT
>many|TRBD2|TRBJ2-1|TRBV27
CASSFTLVGGRAVEQFF
TGTGCCAGCAGTTTTACCCTCGTTGGCGGGAGGGCCGTTGAGCAGTTCTTC
>many|-|TRBJ1-1|TRBV11-2
CASSFLGEARAEAFF
TGTGCCAGCAGCTTCCTCGGGGAAGCGAGAGCTGAAGCTTTCTTT
>many|TRBD1|TRBJ2-3|TRBV27
CASSLSPPTGAYSSTQYF
TGTGCCAGCAGTTTAAGCCCCCCGACAGGGGCTTACAGTTCTACGCAGTATTTT
>medium-sized|-|TRBJ1-6|TRBV5-1
CASSFGPPRDSYNSPLHF
TGCGCCAGCAGCTTTGGTCCACCCCGAGACTCCTATAATTCACCCCTCCACTTT
>many|-|TRBJ2-5|TRBV6-5
CASSYEQAQETQYF
TGTGCCAGCAGTTACGAACAGGCCCAAGAGACCCAGTACTTC
>many|TRBD2|TRBJ2-7|TRBV5-4
CASSSGLAGNYEQYF
TGTGCCAGCAGTTCGGGACTAGCCGGGAACTACGAGCAGTACTTC
>medium-sized|TRBD1|TRBJ1-1|TRBV7-8
CASSRGQGNTEAFF
TGTGCCAGCAGCCGAGGACAGGGGAACACTGAAGCTTTCTTT
>many|TRBD1|TRBJ1-5|TRBV30
CAWSVQGGQPQHF
TGTGCCTGGAGTGTACAGGGGGGTCAGCCCCAGCATTTT
>many|-|TRBJ1-2|TRBV5-5
CASSLKVPATRGGYTF
TGTGCCAGCAGCTTGAAGGTCCCCGCGACACGGGGTGGCTACACCTTC
>many|-|TRBJ2-5|TRBV7-2
CASSPDHTRSWETQYF
TGTGCCAGCAGCCCAGACCACACCCGGTCCTGGGAGACCCAGTACTTC
>many|-|TRBJ2-2|TRBV2
CASSEVLGITGELFF
TGTGCCAGCAGTGAAGTTTTGGGGATAACCGGGGAGCTGTTTTTT
>many|-|TRBJ1-1|TRBV10-3
CAIRENLNTEAFF
TGTGCCATCAGGGAAAATTTGAACACTGAAGCTTTCTTT
>many|-|TRBJ1-1|TRBV6-5
CASRSGRGAIEAFF
TGTGCCAGCAGATCAGGGAGGGGGGCAATTGAAGCTTTCTTT
>many|-|TRBJ1-2|TRBV5-1
CASRPSPGQFYGYTF
TGCGCCAGCAGGCCGTCTCCGGGACAATTCTATGGCTACACCTTC
>many|-|TRBJ1-6|TRBV12-3/TRBV12-4
CASSLSRSLHF
TGTGCCAGCAGTTTAAGTAGGTCCCTCCACTTT
>many|-|TRBJ2-5|TRBV20-1
CSARDAGGAFQETQYF
TGCAGTGCTAGAGATGCTGGCGGGGCGTTCCAAGAGACCCAGTACTTC
>-|-|TRBJ2-6|TRBV24-1
CATSGVGAGANVLTF
TGTGCCACCAGTGGGGTTGGGGCTGGGGCCAACGTCCTGACTTTC
>many|TRBD1|TRBJ2-6|TRBV4-1
CASSQPGQGVSGANVLTF
TGCGCCAGCAGCCAGCCGGGACAGGGCGTCTCTGGGGCCAACGTCCTGACTTTC
>many|TRBD2|TRBJ2-3|TRBV3-1
CASSKTHPAGGNTDTQYF
TGTGCCAGCAGCAAGACCCACCCTGCGGGAGGTAACACAGATACGCAGTATTTT
>-|-|TRBJ1-2|TRBV5-1
CASSLDVEGHYYGYTF
TGCGCCAGCAGCTTGGACGTGGAGGGACACTACTATGGCTACACCTTC
>many|-|TRBJ2-7|TRBV24-1
CATSAGPSLAEQYF
TGTGCCACCAGTGCCGGACCTTCCCTGGCCGAGCAGTACTTC
>many|-|TRBJ1-2|TRBV5-1
CASSLVGETDISNYGYTF
TGCGCCAGCAGCTTGGTGGGTGAAACCGACATTTCTAACTATGGCTACACCTTC
>many|-|TRBJ1-1|TRBV4-1
CASSQPGLLNTEAFF
TGCGCCAGCAGCCAACCGGGACTCCTGAACACTGAAGCTTTCTTT